These T cell receptor beta chains were read from a single sample in a study of CD8 T cells in Susac syndrome. TCRdb re-analysed the immunoSEQ multiplex PCR reads in MiXCR, keeping a single row per CDR3 protein. The sample lists about 240,000 distinct CDR3 sequences, approximately 95% occurring once. Source material: CD4+ T cells from PBMCs. The receptor source for this set is a human donor with Susac syndrome. CDR3s include the opening cysteine and the closing phenylalanine or tryptophan. A D gene is named only where the DNA matches it firmly. Clone size is shown for a subset of rows, as once, few, many or a class of expanded clone.

V	size	J	D	CDR3	DNA
TRBV20-1	.	TRBJ1-5	TRBD1	CSARRTGGSQPQHF	TGCAGTGCTAGGCGGACAGGTGGGAGTCAGCCCCAGCATTTT
TRBV5-1	.	TRBJ1-2	.	CASSPDRENGYTF	TGCGCCAGCAGCCCAGACAGAGAGAATGGCTACACCTTC
TRBV29-1	.	TRBJ1-1	.	CSGSNTEAFF	TGCAGCGGTTCCAACACTGAAGCTTTCTTT
TRBV6-5	.	TRBJ2-1	.	CASSYKFSYNEQFF	TGTGCCAGCAGTTACAAATTCTCCTACAATGAGCAGTTCTTC
TRBV21-1	.	TRBJ2-6	.	CASSNYPDSSGANVLTF	TGTGCCAGCAGCAACTATCCGGACAGCTCTGGGGCCAACGTCCTGACTTTC
TRBV30	.	TRBJ1-5	.	CAWSSTVGQPQHF	TGTGCCTGGAGTTCGACAGTGGGTCAGCCCCAGCATTTT
TRBV5-4	once	TRBJ1-4	.	CASSLGASNEKLFF	TGTGCCAGCAGCTTAGGGGCCAGTAATGAAAAACTGTTTTTT
TRBV20-1	.	TRBJ2-5	.	CSAGMTEETQYF	TGCAGTGCGGGGATGACAGAGGAGACCCAGTACTTC
TRBV11-1	.	TRBJ2-1	TRBD1	CASSLPGQGNNEQFF	TGTGCCAGCAGCTTGCCGGGACAGGGGAACAATGAGCAGTTCTTC
TRBV11-2	.	TRBJ1-1	TRBD1	CASSPGTGGRAEAFF	TGTGCCAGCAGCCCTGGGACAGGGGGCCGGGCTGAAGCTTTCTTT
TRBV11-2	.	TRBJ2-1	.	CASSLRSRGLEPPLYYNEQFF	TGTGCCAGCAGCTTACGTAGTAGGGGACTCGAGCCTCCCCTTTACTACAATGAGCAGTTCTTC
TRBV11-3	once	TRBJ2-3	TRBD2	CASSRGTSGADTQYF	TGTGCCAGCAGCCGAGGGACTAGCGGGGCTGATACGCAGTATTTT
TRBV24-1	.	TRBJ2-1	TRBD2	CATSAGGTSSYNEQFF	TGTGCCACCAGTGCCGGGGGGACGAGCTCCTACAATGAGCAGTTCTTC
TRBV25-1	.	TRBJ2-1	TRBD2	CASRCLAGRPLYNEQFF	TGTGCCAGCAGATGCCTAGCGGGACGGCCACTTTACAATGAGCAGTTCTTC
TRBV5-1	.	TRBJ2-7	TRBD1	CASTLGTGSLEQYF	TGCGCCAGCACCTTGGGGACAGGGTCCCTCGAGCAGTACTTC
TRBV2	once	TRBJ2-3	TRBD2	CASSEGGSITDTQYF	TGTGCCAGCAGTGAGGGAGGGAGTATAACAGATACGCAGTATTTT
TRBV18	.	TRBJ2-7	.	CASSPVNYEQYF	TGTGCCAGCTCACCCGTGAATTACGAGCAGTACTTC
TRBV20-1	.	TRBJ1-2	TRBD1	CSARVEGTDGYTF	TGCAGTGCTAGAGTGGAGGGGACAGATGGCTACACCTTC
TRBV30	.	TRBJ1-2	.	CAWSEVRPYGYTF	TGTGCCTGGAGTGAAGTCCGCCCCTATGGCTACACCTTC
TRBV20-1	.	TRBJ2-3	.	CSARVGRGDTQYF	TGCAGTGCTAGGGTGGGGCGGGGAGATACGCAGTATTTT
TRBV20-1	.	TRBJ1-2	.	CTVGREQYGYTF	TGCACAGTGGGACGGGAACAATATGGCTACACCTTC
TRBV18	.	TRBJ2-4	.	CAGLFEEGDIQYF	TGTGCCGGCCTGTTCGAAGAGGGAGACATTCAGTACTTC